A selection of T cell receptor beta chains follows, all from one sample in a study of CD8 T cells in ankylosing spondylitis. Via MiXCR, TCRdb re-called the 5' RACE reads, giving one row per CDR3 protein. The sample lists about 840,000 distinct CDR3 sequences, roughly 10% occurring once. Sequencing was carried out using blood, either unsorted or a sorted T cell fraction (not recorded which). These receptors came from a male donor with ankylosing spondylitis. Each CDR3 is given with its conserved first and last residue. The order of the fields is D gene, clone size, J gene, V gene, CDR3 protein, CDR3 DNA. D genes are given only for firm matches. Part of the rows lack a size; the others show once, few, many or a class for expanded clones.

d_call: .; clone_size: .; j_call: TRBJ1-1; v_call: TRBV20-1; cdr3_aa: CSANTANTEAFF; cdr3_nt: TGCAGTGCTAATACAGCCAACACTGAAGCTTTCTTT
d_call: .; clone_size: .; j_call: TRBJ2-3; v_call: TRBV12-3/TRBV12-4; cdr3_aa: CASSPIGDTQYF; cdr3_nt: TGTGCCAGCAGCCCGATCGGAGATACGCAGTATTTT
d_call: .; clone_size: .; j_call: TRBJ1-4; v_call: TRBV10-3; cdr3_aa: CAISERVVETNEKLFF; cdr3_nt: TGTGCCATCAGTGAGCGAGTGGTCGAGACTAATGAAAAACTGTTTTTT
d_call: .; clone_size: few; j_call: TRBJ2-2; v_call: TRBV6-2/TRBV6-3; cdr3_aa: CASRGHGTGELFF; cdr3_nt: TGTGCCAGCAGGGGACATGGCACCGGGGAGCTGTTTTTT
d_call: .; clone_size: many; j_call: TRBJ1-6; v_call: TRBV6-2/TRBV6-3; cdr3_aa: CASSRTGTRNSPLHF; cdr3_nt: TGTGCCAGCAGTCGAACCGGGACACGCAATTCACCCCTCCACTTT
d_call: .; clone_size: few; j_call: TRBJ2-3; v_call: TRBV7-2; cdr3_aa: CASSLVPRPDTQYF; cdr3_nt: TGTGCCAGCAGCTTAGTCCCTAGGCCAGATACGCAGTATTTT
d_call: TRBD1; clone_size: many; j_call: TRBJ2-7; v_call: TRBV20-1; cdr3_aa: CSAFGQGNSPYEQYF; cdr3_nt: TGCAGTGCTTTCGGACAGGGGAACTCTCCCTACGAGCAGTACTTC
d_call: .; clone_size: few; j_call: TRBJ2-1; v_call: TRBV20-1; cdr3_aa: CSALGRTSNEQFF; cdr3_nt: TGCAGTGCTCTAGGACGTACGTCTAATGAGCAGTTCTTC
d_call: TRBD1; clone_size: few; j_call: TRBJ2-1; v_call: TRBV10-3; cdr3_aa: CAVGWDRVSNEQFF; cdr3_nt: TGTGCCGTGGGGTGGGACAGGGTATCCAATGAGCAGTTCTTC
d_call: TRBD1; clone_size: few; j_call: TRBJ2-5; v_call: TRBV25-1; cdr3_aa: CASSAQAGGAETQYF; cdr3_nt: TGTGCCAGCAGTGCTCAGGCAGGGGGCGCCGAGACCCAGTACTTC
d_call: TRBD1; clone_size: few; j_call: TRBJ1-4; v_call: TRBV18; cdr3_aa: CASSPRGQGNEKLFF; cdr3_nt: TGTGCCAGCTCACCAAGGGGACAGGGCAATGAAAAACTGTTTTTT
d_call: TRBD1; clone_size: .; j_call: TRBJ1-5; v_call: TRBV12-3/TRBV12-4; cdr3_aa: CASSRDSRMRGPQHF; cdr3_nt: TGTGCCAGCAGCCGGGACAGTAGAATGAGAGGGCCCCAGCATTTT
d_call: .; clone_size: many; j_call: TRBJ1-2; v_call: TRBV5-6; cdr3_aa: CASSLRAYGYTF; cdr3_nt: TGTGCCAGCAGCTTGAGAGCCTATGGCTACACCTTC
d_call: TRBD1; clone_size: few; j_call: TRBJ1-4; v_call: TRBV4-3; cdr3_aa: CASSQGRQGLGEKLFF; cdr3_nt: TGCGCCAGCAGCCAAGGCCGACAGGGACTGGGTGAAAAACTGTTTTTT
d_call: TRBD1; clone_size: many; j_call: TRBJ2-1; v_call: TRBV5-1; cdr3_aa: CASSLGQGLSSSYNEQFF; cdr3_nt: TGCGCCAGCAGCCTCGGACAGGGCCTAAGTTCCTCCTACAATGAGCAGTTCTTC
d_call: .; clone_size: .; j_call: TRBJ1-1; v_call: TRBV20-1; cdr3_aa: CSAAGALNTEAFF; cdr3_nt: TGCAGTGCTGCAGGGGCTCTAAACACTGAAGCTTTCTTT
d_call: .; clone_size: .; j_call: TRBJ2-3; v_call: TRBV28; cdr3_aa: CASSSPADISRQYF; cdr3_nt: TGTGCCAGCAGTTCCCCGGCGGACATATCCCGGCAGTATTTT
d_call: TRBD2; clone_size: .; j_call: TRBJ2-1; v_call: TRBV28; cdr3_aa: CASSLTRAGGHNEQFF; cdr3_nt: TGTGCCAGCAGTCTGACCAGAGCGGGAGGACACAATGAGCAGTTCTTC
d_call: TRBD1; clone_size: .; j_call: TRBJ2-1; v_call: TRBV4-2; cdr3_aa: CASSQPGQTNSRFF; cdr3_nt: TGTGCCAGCAGCCAACCGGGACAGACAAATTCCCGGTTCTTC
d_call: TRBD2; clone_size: few; j_call: TRBJ2-7; v_call: TRBV7-2; cdr3_aa: CASSRWTSGTYEQYF; cdr3_nt: TGTGCCAGCAGCCGATGGACTAGCGGAACCTACGAGCAGTACTTC
d_call: TRBD1; clone_size: .; j_call: TRBJ1-6; v_call: TRBV12-3/TRBV12-4; cdr3_aa: CATALDRGGSPLHF; cdr3_nt: TGTGCCACCGCACTAGACAGGGGAGGTTCACCCCTCCACTTT
d_call: .; clone_size: many; j_call: TRBJ1-6; v_call: TRBV20-1; cdr3_aa: CSIRRFPQSPLHF; cdr3_nt: TGCAGCATCAGACGGTTCCCACAGTCACCCCTCCACTTT
d_call: TRBD2; clone_size: .; j_call: TRBJ2-3; v_call: TRBV6-2/TRBV6-3; cdr3_aa: CASSYYRSGGRTDTQYF; cdr3_nt: TGTGCCAGCAGTTACTACCGTAGCGGGGGGCGTACAGATACGCAGTATTTT
d_call: .; clone_size: .; j_call: TRBJ2-7; v_call: TRBV11-1; cdr3_aa: CASSFQTEWYEQYF; cdr3_nt: TGTGCCAGCAGCTTCCAGACAGAGTGGTACGAGCAGTACTTC
d_call: .; clone_size: .; j_call: TRBJ2-5; v_call: TRBV29-1; cdr3_aa: CSVNRGGFETQYF; cdr3_nt: TGCAGCGTAAACAGGGGGGGATTCGAGACCCAGTACTTC
d_call: .; clone_size: .; j_call: TRBJ2-1; v_call: TRBV6-5; cdr3_aa: CASSSVGGAHNEQFF; cdr3_nt: TGTGCCAGCAGTTCCGTAGGGGGGGCCCACAATGAGCAGTTCTTC
d_call: TRBD2; clone_size: few; j_call: TRBJ2-2; v_call: TRBV27; cdr3_aa: CASSLWASGNTGELFF; cdr3_nt: TGTGCCAGCAGTTTATGGGCTAGCGGGAACACCGGGGAGCTGTTTTTT
d_call: TRBD2; clone_size: few; j_call: TRBJ2-1; v_call: TRBV6-1; cdr3_aa: CASSPSGGVYNEQFF; cdr3_nt: TGTGCCAGCAGCCCTAGCGGGGGGGTCTACAATGAGCAGTTCTTC
d_call: .; clone_size: few; j_call: TRBJ1-1; v_call: TRBV5-1; cdr3_aa: CASSNPTLETEAFF; cdr3_nt: TGCGCCAGCAGCAACCCCACCCTGGAGACTGAAGCTTTCTTT
d_call: .; clone_size: few; j_call: TRBJ2-2; v_call: TRBV4-3; cdr3_aa: CASSQTSRAGELFF; cdr3_nt: TGCGCCAGCAGCCAGACTAGTCGGGCCGGGGAGCTGTTTTTT
d_call: .; clone_size: .; j_call: TRBJ2-3; v_call: TRBV10-3; cdr3_aa: CAIRLLDTQYF; cdr3_nt: TGTGCCATCAGGTTACTAGATACGCAGTATTTT
d_call: .; clone_size: .; j_call: TRBJ2-2; v_call: TRBV20-1; cdr3_aa: CSALGGAGELFF; cdr3_nt: TGCAGTGCTTTAGGGGGGGCCGGGGAGCTGTTTTTT
d_call: TRBD1; clone_size: .; j_call: TRBJ1-1; v_call: TRBV5-6; cdr3_aa: CASSGGQGMGAFF; cdr3_nt: TGTGCCAGCAGCGGGGGACAGGGGATGGGCGCTTTCTTT
d_call: .; clone_size: many; j_call: TRBJ1-2; v_call: TRBV7-2; cdr3_aa: CASSLVDGSRDPNGYTF; cdr3_nt: TGTGCCAGCAGCTTAGTAGATGGTAGCAGGGATCCTAATGGCTACACCTTC
d_call: .; clone_size: many; j_call: TRBJ2-7; v_call: TRBV29-1; cdr3_aa: CSVGSYEQYF; cdr3_nt: TGCAGCGTTGGGTCCTACGAGCAGTACTTC
d_call: .; clone_size: .; j_call: TRBJ2-7; v_call: TRBV16; cdr3_aa: CASSQSGSVGEQYF; cdr3_nt: TGTGCCAGCAGCCAATCCGGAAGCGTAGGCGAGCAGTACTTC
d_call: .; clone_size: .; j_call: TRBJ1-4; v_call: TRBV20-1; cdr3_aa: CSAPQWDEKLFF; cdr3_nt: TGCAGTGCCCCCCAATGGGACGAAAAACTGTTTTTT
d_call: .; clone_size: many; j_call: TRBJ2-5; v_call: TRBV6-5; cdr3_aa: CASSYSQVQETQYF; cdr3_nt: TGTGCCAGCAGTTACAGTCAGGTTCAAGAGACCCAGTACTTC
d_call: TRBD2; clone_size: few; j_call: TRBJ2-3; v_call: TRBV15; cdr3_aa: CATSGLAARTDTQYF; cdr3_nt: TGTGCCACCAGCGGACTAGCGGCGCGCACAGATACGCAGTATTTT
d_call: .; clone_size: .; j_call: TRBJ1-1; v_call: TRBV20-1; cdr3_aa: CSARRQEGTEAFF; cdr3_nt: TGCAGTGCTAGGCGTCAAGAGGGCACTGAAGCTTTCTTT
d_call: .; clone_size: few; j_call: TRBJ2-4; v_call: TRBV7-3; cdr3_aa: CASSPGSGHTNIQYF; cdr3_nt: TGTGCCAGCAGCCCGGGCTCGGGACACACAAACATTCAGTACTTC
d_call: .; clone_size: few; j_call: TRBJ2-3; v_call: TRBV12-3/TRBV12-4; cdr3_aa: CASSVWVSTDTQYF; cdr3_nt: TGTGCCAGCAGTGTTTGGGTATCCACAGATACGCAGTATTTT
d_call: TRBD1; clone_size: few; j_call: TRBJ1-2; v_call: TRBV20-1; cdr3_aa: CSASDRGVGYTF; cdr3_nt: TGCAGTGCTAGTGACAGGGGGGTAGGCTACACCTTC
d_call: TRBD2; clone_size: few; j_call: TRBJ2-1; v_call: TRBV4-1; cdr3_aa: CASSQTGTSGYKSSYNEQFF; cdr3_nt: TGCGCCAGCAGCCAAACCGGGACTAGCGGATATAAGAGCTCCTACAATGAGCAGTTCTTC
d_call: .; clone_size: .; j_call: TRBJ2-3; v_call: TRBV6-2/TRBV6-3; cdr3_aa: CASSYGTTIWYF; cdr3_nt: TGTGCCAGCAGTTACGGGACAACCATTTGGTATTTT
d_call: .; clone_size: many; j_call: TRBJ1-5; v_call: TRBV20-1; cdr3_aa: CSASPGNQPQHF; cdr3_nt: TGCAGTGCTAGTCCGGGAAATCAGCCCCAGCATTTT
d_call: TRBD2; clone_size: .; j_call: TRBJ2-1; v_call: TRBV20-1; cdr3_aa: CSARGLARSEQFF; cdr3_nt: TGCAGTGCTAGAGGACTAGCGCGAAGTGAGCAGTTCTTC
d_call: .; clone_size: many; j_call: TRBJ1-6; v_call: TRBV4-3; cdr3_aa: CASSQVTGGHSPLHF; cdr3_nt: TGCGCCAGCAGCCAAGTCACGGGTGGGCATTCACCCCTCCACTTT
d_call: .; clone_size: .; j_call: TRBJ2-2; v_call: TRBV7-2; cdr3_aa: CASRLTGLVSGELFF; cdr3_nt: TGTGCCAGCAGGCTGACGGGGTTAGTGAGCGGGGAGCTGTTTTTT
d_call: TRBD2; clone_size: many; j_call: TRBJ2-7; v_call: TRBV7-9; cdr3_aa: CASSPRGSSGSYEQYF; cdr3_nt: TGTGCCAGCAGCCCCCGAGGTAGTAGCGGGAGCTACGAGCAGTACTTC
d_call: .; clone_size: few; j_call: TRBJ2-1; v_call: TRBV20-1; cdr3_aa: CSARDQQWNNEQFF; cdr3_nt: TGCAGTGCTAGAGATCAACAGTGGAACAATGAGCAGTTCTTC
d_call: .; clone_size: few; j_call: TRBJ1-5; v_call: TRBV18; cdr3_aa: CASSKGRNQPQHF; cdr3_nt: TGTGCCAGCAGTAAAGGACGGAATCAGCCCCAGCATTTT
d_call: TRBD1; clone_size: many; j_call: TRBJ1-5; v_call: TRBV12-3/TRBV12-4; cdr3_aa: CASSNPGTGDQPQHF; cdr3_nt: TGTGCCAGCAGTAACCCCGGGACAGGCGATCAGCCCCAGCATTTT
d_call: .; clone_size: .; j_call: TRBJ2-7; v_call: TRBV7-2; cdr3_aa: CASSSQDTTEQYF; cdr3_nt: TGTGCCAGCAGCTCCCAAGACACTACCGAGCAGTACTTC
d_call: .; clone_size: few; j_call: TRBJ1-3; v_call: TRBV7-2; cdr3_aa: CASSLVFWGSGNTIYF; cdr3_nt: TGTGCCAGCAGCTTAGTATTCTGGGGCTCTGGAAACACCATATATTTT
d_call: TRBD2; clone_size: many; j_call: TRBJ2-7; v_call: TRBV5-1; cdr3_aa: CASSLDSGTFYEQYF; cdr3_nt: TGCGCCAGCAGCTTGGATAGCGGGACCTTCTACGAGCAGTACTTC
d_call: TRBD1; clone_size: few; j_call: TRBJ1-6; v_call: TRBV20-1; cdr3_aa: CSANIRDRVHSPLHF; cdr3_nt: TGCAGTGCTAACATCCGGGACAGGGTCCATTCACCCCTCCACTTT
d_call: .; clone_size: many; j_call: TRBJ2-7; v_call: TRBV4-3; cdr3_aa: CASSQDFSRGTLGEQYF; cdr3_nt: TGCGCCAGCAGCCAAGATTTTTCCAGAGGGACGCTCGGCGAGCAGTACTTC
d_call: .; clone_size: .; j_call: TRBJ2-7; v_call: TRBV7-2; cdr3_aa: CASSWRDGTYEQYF; cdr3_nt: TGTGCCAGCAGCTGGCGGGACGGAACCTACGAGCAGTACTTC
d_call: .; clone_size: few; j_call: TRBJ1-1; v_call: TRBV20-1; cdr3_aa: CSASSRDGSTEAFF; cdr3_nt: TGCAGTGCTAGCTCTCGGGACGGTAGCACTGAAGCTTTCTTT